These 24 T cell receptor beta chains originate from one sample sequenced in a study of blood T cell repertoires in COVID-19. Assay: immunoSEQ multiplex PCR; the TCRdb copy retains only in-frame clones and omits some. The repertoire holds more than 300,000 clones, with around nine tenths as singletons. Sequenced sample: PBMCs or T cells enriched from blood (not recorded which). Receptors originate from a woman aged 18 to 35 who had recovered from COVID-19.

The V call is TRBV7-8, the J call TRBJ1-1; weak D call: TRBD1 (5 bases). The CDR3 totals 13 residues. V was shortened by 6 bases and J by 1 base, with 9 bases between the two germline ends. The germline CDR1 and CDR2 sequences are SGHVS and FQNEAQ. In DNA, the CDR3 is TGTGCCAGCAGTCGAGACAGGAACACTGAAGCTTTCTTT. Protein sequence: CASSRDRNTEAFF.

The chain combines TRBV10-2 with TRBJ2-3; a possible D gene is TRBD2 (5 bases). Germline CDR1 reads WSHSY; CDR2 reads SAAADI. V lost 6 bases and J lost 3, with 10 bases in between. This CDR3 spans 13 amino acids. The CDR3 coding sequence is TGCGCCAGCAGCCCCCGGAGGACAGATACGCAGTATTTT. This encodes CASSPRRTDTQYF.

This sequence joins TRBV27 and TRBJ1-3, with 10 bases fitting TRBD1. V lost 5 bases to trimming and J lost 9 bases; unmatched junction nucleotides: 13. The CDR3 has 16 amino acids. Germline V gene lookup returns CDR1 MNHEY and CDR2 SMNVEV (reference sequence). The DNA for the CDR3 is TGTGCCAGCAGTACCCAGCGGGCGGACAGGGGGGGCACCATATATTTT. It encodes CASSTQRADRGGTIYF.

This chain connects TRBV19 to TRBJ2-2; 9 nucleotides line up with TRBD1. CDR1 LNHDA and CDR2 SQIVND come from the germline V gene (reference sequence). V trimming: 3 bases; J trimming: 3 bases; junction bases outside the gene matches: 8. The CDR3 extends over 17 amino acids. CDR3 residues: CASSIPRDRDYTGELFF. Written as DNA, the CDR3 is TGTGCCAGTAGTATCCCCCGGGACAGGGACTACACCGGGGAGCTGTTTTTT. The full variable domain, rest sourced from reference TRBV19 and TRBJ2-2, is DGGITQSPKYLFRKEGQNVTLSCEQNLNHDAMYWYRQDPGQGLRLIYYSQIVNDFQKGDIAEGYSVSREKKESFPLTVTSAQKNPTAFYLCASSIPRDRDYTGELFFGEGSRLTVL.

The chain carries TRBV7-3 and TRBJ2-3, with 7 positions matching TRBD2. Germline V gene lookup returns CDR1 SGHTA and CDR2 FQGTGA. The CDR3 totals 15 residues. J gave up 2 bases and V 5 bases, and 7 bases lay outside the gene matches. The CDR3 loop is CASSPTSRATDTQYF. Written as DNA, the CDR3 is TGTGCCAGCAGCCCGACTAGCAGGGCCACAGATACGCAGTATTTT.

The chain joins TRBV6-5 to TRBJ1-1; 9 nucleotides agree with TRBD1. This CDR3 comprises 13 residues. Germline V gene data show CDR1 as MNHEY and CDR2 as SVGAGI. The J segment lost 4 bases and the V segment lost 6 bases, leaving 3 bases of the junction unmatched. CDR3 DNA sequence: TGTGCCAGCAGGGGGGGACAGGGCACTGAAGCTTTCTTT. Translation: CASRGGQGTEAFF.

The genes are TRBV27 and TRBJ1-6; 7 nucleotides line up with TRBD1. With V trimmed by 4 bases and J by 6 bases, 3 bases remained unmatched. This CDR3 has 14 amino acids. CDR1 is MNHEY, CDR2 SMNVEV, per germline (reference sequence). In DNA form, the CDR3 reads TGTGCCAGCAGTTGGACAGGCCCTAATTCACCCCTCCACTTT. It yields the protein CASSWTGPNSPLHF.

The chain combines TRBV7-2 with TRBJ2-3; 9 bases match TRBD2. The trim removed 4 bases at V and 8 bases at J, leaving 16 bases unmatched. The CDR3 totals 17 residues. Germline assignment: CDR1 SGHTA and CDR2 FQGNSA. The CDR3 region has the DNA TGTGCCAGCAGCTCTGACCGGGGGGCGGGGGGGTTCGGTACGCAGTATTTT. Amino acids: CASSSDRGAGGFGTQYF.

This clone was counted a single time. The chain has TRBV7-3 and TRBJ2-5; D is unresolved. The CDR3 length is 13 residues. Germline-derived CDR1 and CDR2 are SGHTA and FQGTGA. Trimming took off 2 bases at V and 1 base at J, with 5 bases between the two ends. The CDR3 DNA is TGTGCCAGCAGCTTAGGCAGCCAAGAGACCCAGTACTTC. As protein: CASSLGSQETQYF. Complete variable domain (other parts from reference TRBV7-3 and TRBJ2-5): GAGVSQTPSNKVTEKGKYVELRCDPISGHTALYWYRQSLGQGPEFLIYFQGTGAADDSGLPNDRFFAVRPEGSVSTLKIQRTERGDSAVYLCASSLGSQETQYFGPGTRLLVL.

The chain joins TRBV7-2 to TRBJ1-6; 11 positions match TRBD1. Germline trimming cut 6 bases from V and 8 bases from J; bases unmatched to any gene: 6. The germline V gene encodes CDR1 SGHTA and CDR2 FQGNSA. This CDR3 is built from 15 residues. The CDR3 loop reads CASRGGQGGYSPLHF. CDR3 nucleotide sequence: TGTGCCAGCAGGGGGGGACAGGGGGGTTATTCACCCCTCCACTTT.

V is TRBV5-1 and J is TRBJ1-1, with a weak D call TRBD1 (5 bases). CDR1 SGHRS and CDR2 YFSETQ come from the germline V gene. Trimming stripped 0 bases from V and 2 bases from J, with 11 bases between. This CDR3 region has 15 residues. In DNA, the CDR3 is TGCGCCAGCAGCTTGGAACGGACACTAAACACTGAAGCTTTCTTT. Its protein is CASSLERTLNTEAFF.

The chain carries TRBV27 and TRBJ2-4; no firm D call. V gave up 6 bases and J gave up 1 base, with 16 bases separating them. Looked up from germline, CDR1 is MNHEY and CDR2 is SMNVEV (reference sequence). This CDR3 region has 16 residues. Here the CDR3 reads CASRTRLGPAKNIQYF. The CDR3 bases are TGTGCCAGCAGAACTCGACTGGGTCCGGCCAAAAACATTCAGTACTTC.

CDR3 loop: CAISPGFIADTQYF. The CDR3 DNA reads as TGTGCCATCAGTCCAGGGTTTATCGCAGATACGCAGTATTTT. The chain links TRBV10-3 to TRBJ2-3; tentatively, D is TRBD1 (5 bases). The CDR3 length is 14 residues. Trimming stripped 5 bases from V and 4 bases from J, with 13 bases between. Germline V CDR1 and CDR2: ENHRY, SYGVKD.

This rearrangement joins TRBV19 to TRBJ1-2; TRBD1 matches at 7 bases. Germline V gene sequence: CDR1 LNHDA, CDR2 SQIVND (reference sequence). Germline trimming cut 4 bases from V and 4 bases from J; bases unmatched to any gene: 9. The CDR3 is made up of 15 amino acids. The CDR3 DNA follows: TGTGCCAGTAGTACATGGGACAGCCTATCCTATGGCTACACCTTC. Translated, it gives CASSTWDSLSYGYTF.

The genes are TRBV27 and TRBJ2-7, with D possibly being TRBD1 (6 bases). Per the germline V gene, CDR1 is MNHEY and CDR2 is SMNVEV (reference sequence). The CDR3 is 13 residues long. The germline V and J ends were trimmed by 6 bases and 0 bases, with 9 bases remaining between them. The CDR3 DNA is TGTGCCAGCAGCTACAGGGCCTCCTACGAGCAGTACTTC. It specifies CASSYRASYEQYF.

The count of this clone is one. V and J are TRBV5-1 and TRBJ1-2, with 10 bases matching TRBD1. The J segment lost 8 bases and the V segment lost 0 bases, leaving 7 bases of the junction unmatched. The CDR3 has 15 amino acids. Germline V lookup: CDR1 SGHRS, CDR2 YFSETQ. The CDR3 region is CASSLGQGASGGYTF. The CDR3 nucleotides read TGCGCCAGCAGCTTGGGACAGGGGGCTTCGGGAGGCTACACCTTC.

V and J are TRBV6-6 and TRBJ2-1; possibly TRBD1 for D (6 bases). V was cut by 6 bases and J by 6 bases, with 18 bases left in between. Per germline, CDR1 MNHNY and CDR2 SVGAGI (reference sequence). The CDR3 loop spans 15 amino acids. The CDR3 reads CASREQGTVGNEQFF. CDR3 in DNA: TGTGCCAGCAGGGAACAGGGCACGGTAGGCAATGAGCAGTTCTTC.

This chain joins TRBV5-1 and TRBJ1-6; 11 bases are a match to TRBD1. Germline V gene data show CDR1 as SGHRS and CDR2 as YFSETQ. Germline trimming cut 6 bases from V and 7 bases from J; bases unmatched to any gene: 9. The CDR3 covers 16 residues. CDR3: CASTLGQGARNSPLHF. DNA of the CDR3: TGCGCCAGCACTTTAGGACAGGGGGCCCGGAATTCACCCCTCCACTTT.

The chain uses TRBV5-4 and TRBJ1-2, with a weak D call TRBD1 (6 bases). The CDR3 has 14 amino acids. The V gene lost 5 bases and the J gene lost 4 bases, with 15 bases spanning the gap. Germline assignment: CDR1 SGHNT and CDR2 YYREEE (reference sequence). The DNA for the CDR3 is TGTGCCAGCAGACCCGACAGGTCCCTCTATGGCTACACCTTC. Translated, it gives CASRPDRSLYGYTF.

V and J are TRBV7-2 and TRBJ1-2; 8 nucleotides match TRBD1. V shed 0 bases and J 7 bases; nucleotides not matched to a gene: 16. Germline CDR1 and CDR2: SGHTA and FQGNSA. The CDR3 covers 18 residues. The CDR3 loop is CASSLALKFETGAFGYTF. CDR3 bases: TGTGCCAGCAGCTTAGCGCTTAAATTCGAGACAGGGGCGTTTGGCTACACCTTC. The variable domain in full, completed from reference TRBV7-2 and TRBJ1-2, reads GAGVSQSPSNKVTEKGKDVELRCDPISGHTALYWYRQSLGQGLEFLIYFQGNSAPDKSGLPSDRFSAERTGGSVSTLTIQRTQQEDSAVYLCASSLALKFETGAFGYTFGSGTRLTVV.

Notes on this clone: The identical CDR3 is also encoded by other nucleotide sequences in the sample. The chain has TRBV5-1 and TRBJ1-1; TRBD1 matches 11 bases. From germline, CDR1 is SGHRS and CDR2 YFSETQ. The CDR3 extends over 14 amino acids. J was trimmed by 5 bases and V by 3 bases; bases with no gene match: 3. CDR3 loop: CASSYGTGGTEAFF. The CDR3, as DNA: TGCGCCAGCAGCTACGGGACAGGGGGGACTGAAGCTTTCTTT.

The rearrangement joins TRBV25-1 to TRBJ2-5; perhaps TRBD1 as D (5 bases). The CDR3 covers 14 residues. CDR1 and CDR2 from the germline V gene are MGHDK and SYGVNS. V gave up 0 bases and J gave up 3 bases, with 8 bases separating them. CDR3 sequence reads: CASSEYRVEETQYF. CDR3 nucleotide sequence: TGTGCCAGCAGTGAATACAGGGTGGAAGAGACCCAGTACTTC.

The CDR3 region has the DNA TGTGCCAGCAGTTCCAGGTTGACTAGCGGGGGGGAGCGGGGCACCGGGGAGCTGTTTTTT. This encodes CASSSRLTSGGERGTGELFF. V usage is TRBV28 and J usage is TRBJ2-2; 14 nucleotides line up with TRBD2. The CDR3 has 20 amino acids. Germline loops: CDR1 MDHEN, CDR2 SYDVKM. V lost 4 bases and J lost 4; bases outside the gene matches: 14.

The chain combines TRBV5-1 with TRBJ1-2, with TRBD1 matching 8 bases. After removal of 3 bases from V and 10 bases from J, the junction contained 8 bases not matched to a gene. In germline, CDR1 is SGHRS, CDR2 YFSETQ. This CDR3 has 13 amino acids. CDR3 nucleotides: TGCGCCAGCAGCTCAAGGGACAGGAGTGACTACACCTTC. The encoded protein is CASSSRDRSDYTF.